This TCR beta chain came from a study of blood T cell repertoires in COVID-19. For the study at large: Sample material is recorded as cDNA or gDNA derived from T cells, B-cell-depleted T cells, or PBMCs.

The CDR3 spans 12 residues. The junction had 4 bases not matched to a gene; V was cut back by 6 bases and J by 7 bases. Germline CDR1 and CDR2: MNHEY and SVGAGI. Sequenced by immunoSEQ multiplex PCR; TCRdb stores in-frame clones only, minus some. Seen here are about 320,000 clones, around 86% observed once, and the top ten hold roughly 5.3%. Participant ages covered roughly 18 to 89 years across about 22 US areas. Participants were placed into cohorts based on the clinical history they reported. Donors in Cohort 3 counted as recovered after two negative PCRs, clearance, or symptom resolution. V usage is TRBV6-5 and J usage is TRBJ2-3, with 7 bases aligning to TRBD1. The sample comprised PBMCs or T cells enriched from blood (not recorded which). The sequence came from a man aged 55 to 70 who had recovered from COVID-19. The CDR3: CASRDRPHTQYF. CDR3 coding DNA: TGTGCCAGCAGGGACAGGCCTCATACGCAGTATTTT.